This entry describes one TCR beta chain. What it binds is not known. Sequence data for DNA of cultured CD4+ T cells were generated by the Oncomine TCR Beta short-read assay. TCRdb itself ran the PCR reads through MiXCR, one entry per CDR3 protein. The repertoire has about 20,000 distinct CDR3 sequences, around 50% of them found once; the top ten carry 7.4%. This sample is part of a study of vaccination and CD4 T cells after COVID-19. Germline V gene data show CDR1 as SGHTA and CDR2 as FQGTGA. Trimming left V 8 bases short and J 0 bases short, with 16 bases between. This CDR3 has 15 amino acids. Treatment given: approximately 9-day PBMC culture with coronavirus spike peptide pools or control peptides (ViraFEST assay).

The V gene is TRBV7-3, the J gene TRBJ1-2; D is ambiguous. This sequence originates from a human donor who had recovered from COVID-19. Sequencing was carried out using CD4+ T cells from blood, cultured in vitro. The CDR3: CASAYVEGTNYGYTF. The CDR3 DNA reads TGTGCCAGCGCCTATGTGGAGGGTACTAACTATGGCTACACCTTC.